This passage covers 4 T cell receptor beta chains from one sample sequenced in a study of blood T cell repertoires in COVID-19. TCRdb's copy holds only in-frame clones and misses some; the assay was immunoSEQ multiplex PCR. The data contain about 320,000 clones, about 87% of them singletons. Sequenced sample: peripheral blood. The receptors here all came from a young woman with COVID-19, enrolled during active disease.

CDR3: CASSRRGPQETQYF. The CDR3 DNA reads TGTGCCAGCAGCCGGAGGGGCCCGCAAGAGACCCAGTACTTC. V usage is TRBV7-9 and J usage is TRBJ2-5; a weak D match, TRBD2 (6 bases). CDR1 and CDR2 (germline): SEHNR, FQNEAQ (reference sequence). The CDR3 sequence is 14 residues long. The V end lost 5 bases, the J end lost 2 bases, and 12 bases lay between the germline ends.

This clone was found a few times. The chain employs TRBV4-1 and TRBJ2-7; 9 bases are shared with TRBD2. Per the germline V gene, CDR1 is MGHRA and CDR2 is YSYEKL. The J segment lost 4 bases and the V segment lost 1 base, leaving 8 bases of the junction unmatched. The CDR3 contains 16 residues. The CDR3 sequence: CASSQASASGVYEQYF. The CDR3 DNA reads TGCGCCAGCAGCCAAGCTAGTGCTAGCGGGGTATACGAGCAGTACTTC.

This chain joins TRBV27 and TRBJ2-7; the match to TRBD1 covers 8 bases. The CDR3 is made up of 15 amino acids. CDR1 is MNHEY and CDR2 is SMNVEV in the germline V gene (reference sequence). Trimming cost V 1 base and J 5 bases; bases outside gene matches: 7. In DNA form, the CDR3 reads TGTGCCAGCAGTTTATATGGAGGGACAGGACACGAGCAGTACTTC. Amino acids: CASSLYGGTGHEQYF.

The chain joins TRBV5-1 to TRBJ2-1; D might be TRBD1 (6 bases). V was trimmed by 3 bases and J by 0 bases, leaving 10 bases between them. The CDR3 has 15 residues. From germline, CDR1 is SGHRS and CDR2 YFSETQ. This CDR3 is CASSSGTYSYNEQFF. As DNA, the CDR3 is TGCGCCAGCAGCTCCGGGACATACTCCTACAATGAGCAGTTCTTC.